The 5 T cell receptor beta chains presented below share a single source sample, sequenced in a study of cytomegalovirus exposure and HLA in healthy donors. 13 Jbeta primers and 60 Vbeta primers were used for the PCR. This table comes from immunoSEQ multiplex PCR, and its TCRdb copy is limited to in-frame clones, with some not included. The sample includes roughly 100,000 clones, about two thirds of them seen just once. Input material: PBMCs. All receptors come from a boy younger than 18 in good health and CMV-seronegative.

The rearrangement joins TRBV4-1 to TRBJ2-1; weak D call: TRBD1 (5 bases). Trimming shortened V by 2 bases and J by 2 bases, and 7 bases separated the two germline ends. CDR3 length: 14 residues. Germline V lookup: CDR1 MGHRA, CDR2 YSYEKL. Written as DNA, the CDR3 is TGCGCCAGCAGCCAATCGACAGCCTACAATGAGCAGTTCTTC. Protein: CASSQSTAYNEQFF.

The rearrangement uses TRBV9 and TRBJ1-2; tentative D call: TRBD1 (5 bases). Trimming removed 0 bases at V and 8 bases at J, with 11 bases between. CDR3 length equals 13 residues. Per the germline V gene, CDR1 is SGDLS and CDR2 is YYNGEE. CDR3 sequence (DNA): TGTGCCAGCAGCGTAGAGGGGTTGAGAGGCTACACCTTC. As protein: CASSVEGLRGYTF. Drawing the rest from reference TRBV9 and TRBJ1-2, the complete variable domain is DSGVTQTPKHLITATGQRVTLRCSPRSGDLSVYWYQQSLDQGLQFLIQYYNGEERAKGNILERFSAQQFPDLHSELNLSSLELGDSALYFCASSVEGLRGYTFGSGTRLTVV.

This sequence joins TRBV5-5 and TRBJ2-1, with 9 bases matching TRBD2. This CDR3 spans 19 amino acids. V gave up 0 bases and J gave up 1 base; unmatched junction bases: 11. Germline lookup yields CDR1 SGHKS and CDR2 YYEKEE (reference sequence). The CDR3 DNA reads as TGTGCCAGCAGCTTGGGAGGGCTAGCGGGGTGCAGATCCTACAATGAGCAGTTCTTC. Translation gives CASSLGGLAGCRSYNEQFF. Full variable domain (missing parts from reference TRBV5-5 and TRBJ2-1): DAGVTQSPTHLIKTRGQQVTLRCSPISGHKSVSWYQQVLGQGPQFIFQYYEKEERGRGNFPDRFSARQFPNYSSELNVNALLLGDSALYLCASSLGGLAGCRSYNEQFFGPGTRLTVL.

The genes are TRBV18 and TRBJ1-3; the match to TRBD1 covers 7 bases. This CDR3 spans 16 amino acids. Germline loops: CDR1 KGHSH, CDR2 LQKENI. Losses at the gene ends were 0 bases for V and 4 bases for J; bases not matched to a gene: 6. In DNA, the CDR3 is TGTGCCAGCTCACCACCGACAGGGAATACAGGAAACACCATATATTTT. The encoded protein is CASSPPTGNTGNTIYF.

The chain joins TRBV13 to TRBJ1-2, with TRBD1 identical over 9 bases. The CDR3 covers 15 residues. Losses at the gene ends were 5 bases for V and 8 bases for J; bases not matched to a gene: 12. Per the germline V gene, CDR1 is PRHDT and CDR2 is FYEKMQ (reference sequence). Here the CDR3 DNA reads TGTGCCAGCAGCCGAACCGGGACAGGGACCTTAGGCTACACCTTC. This gives the protein CASSRTGTGTLGYTF.